This T cell receptor (beta chain) was captured in a study of blood T cell repertoires in COVID-19. For the study at large: The study drew acute and convalescent COVID-19 samples from the United States, Italy and Spain. PBMCs, B-cell-depleted T cells, or T cells provided the cDNA or gDNA that made up the material.

The authors' processing: The assay estimated nucleated cells by amplifying reference gene primers. TCRdb's copy holds only in-frame clones and misses some; the assay was immunoSEQ multiplex PCR. From that table come the V and J calls and clone size; the DNA was used to work out D and trimming. The table has 50,000 to 75,000 clones, roughly three quarters seen once; the top ten hold roughly 47%. The CDR3 consists of 16 residues. Trimming cost V 0 bases and J 8 bases; bases outside gene matches: 9. Germline assignment: CDR1 SGHVS and CDR2 FNYEAQ. A single count supports this clone. This sequence originates from a woman at least 80 years old with acute or convalescent COVID-19. V gene TRBV7-6 combines with J gene TRBJ2-1, with TRBD1 matching 8 bases. Sequences were obtained from peripheral blood. In nucleotides, the CDR3 is TGTGCCAGCAGCTTAGCCCCCGGACAGGGCTTTGATGAGCAGTTCTTC. Translation: CASSLAPGQGFDEQFF.